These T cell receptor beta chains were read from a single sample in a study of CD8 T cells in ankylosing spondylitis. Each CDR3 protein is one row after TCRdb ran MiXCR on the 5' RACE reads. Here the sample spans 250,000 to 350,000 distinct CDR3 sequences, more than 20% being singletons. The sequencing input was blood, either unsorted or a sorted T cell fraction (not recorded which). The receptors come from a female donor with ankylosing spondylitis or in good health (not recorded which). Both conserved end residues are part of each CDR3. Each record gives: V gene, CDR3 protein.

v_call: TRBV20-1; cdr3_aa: CSAVRGQGNQPQHF
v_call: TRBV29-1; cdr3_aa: CSAAGQGGHEQYF
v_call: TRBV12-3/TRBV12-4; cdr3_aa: CASSLTNTIYF
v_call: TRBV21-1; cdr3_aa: CASSRGTGRAQPQHF
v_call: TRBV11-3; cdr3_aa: CASANRASGANVLTF
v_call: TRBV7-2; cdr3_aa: CASSLGSGEGTDTQYF
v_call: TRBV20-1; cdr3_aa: CSAGENGRAGAKNIQYF
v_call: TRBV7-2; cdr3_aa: CASSLRGSTAVDF
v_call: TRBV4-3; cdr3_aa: CASSQDRSRTDTQYF
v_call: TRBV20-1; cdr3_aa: CSASPPGGMNYNEQFF
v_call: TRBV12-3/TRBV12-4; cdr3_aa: CASRMGLGNYEQYF
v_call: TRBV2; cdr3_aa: CASNPTGGPDHEQFF
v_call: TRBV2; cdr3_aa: CASRREPIYNEQFF
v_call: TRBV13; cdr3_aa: CASSPQDRRTDTQYF
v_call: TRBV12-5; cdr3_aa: CASGLYEQFF
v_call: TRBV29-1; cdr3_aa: CSVEKGPGGTGKSEQYF
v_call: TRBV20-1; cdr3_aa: CSARETWANVLTF
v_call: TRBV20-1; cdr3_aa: CSARDRTGRMNTEAFF
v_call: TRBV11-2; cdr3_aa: CASSSPGQPPVTDTQYF
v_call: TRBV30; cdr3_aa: CAGGQREKLFF
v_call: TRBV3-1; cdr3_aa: CASSPGQKHEQYF
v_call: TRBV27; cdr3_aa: CASSLFSGVGDTQYF
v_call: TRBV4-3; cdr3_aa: CASSQAWTSGSVYEQYF